These T cell receptor beta chains were read from a single sample in a study of T cell repertoires in cytomegalovirus infection. Their target antigens are unknown. TCRdb passed the reads through MiXCR, listing each CDR3 protein once. The table shows approximately 1,000,000 distinct CDR3 sequences, with less than 35% occurring only once. This specimen was cultured CD8+ T cells from PBMCs, taken from culture after CMV antigen stimulation. These TCRs come from a human donor in good health (CMV status not recorded). Some clones in this sample may be carry-over from other donors' samples. CDR3s include the opening cysteine and the closing phenylalanine or tryptophan. A D gene is named only where the DNA matches it firmly. Clone size is given for some rows only: seen once, a few or many times, or a class if the clone is expanded.

j_call: TRBJ1-4
clone_size: few
v_call: TRBV20-1
d_call: TRBD1
cdr3_nt: TGCAGTGCTAGAGACAGGGGACAGCCGCCTGAAAAACTGTTTTTT
cdr3_aa: CSARDRGQPPEKLFF

j_call: TRBJ2-5
clone_size: few
v_call: TRBV11-1
d_call: .
cdr3_nt: TGTGCCAGCAGCCTAGGAAGGGAATCAGAGACCCAGTACTTC
cdr3_aa: CASSLGRESETQYF

j_call: TRBJ2-1
clone_size: .
v_call: TRBV10-2
d_call: .
cdr3_nt: TGCGCCAGCAGTTCCCGGGCCCCCGGTCACAATGAGCAGTTCTTC
cdr3_aa: CASSSRAPGHNEQFF

j_call: TRBJ1-5
clone_size: many
v_call: TRBV19
d_call: TRBD1
cdr3_nt: TGTGCCAGTAGTGCCGGACAGGGTCTCAATCAGCCCCAGCATTTT
cdr3_aa: CASSAGQGLNQPQHF

j_call: TRBJ2-3
clone_size: few
v_call: TRBV11-2
d_call: .
cdr3_nt: TGTGCCAGCAGCATCGACCCTACACCCGGGGCAGATACGCAGTATTTT
cdr3_aa: CASSIDPTPGADTQYF

j_call: TRBJ2-1
clone_size: few
v_call: TRBV7-2
d_call: .
cdr3_nt: TGTGCCAGCAGCTTAGTCGCTAACCTCGAGCAGTTCTTC
cdr3_aa: CASSLVANLEQFF

j_call: TRBJ2-1
clone_size: .
v_call: TRBV24-1
d_call: TRBD1
cdr3_nt: TGTGCCACCAGTGACCAGGACAGGGGTAATGAGCAGTTCTTC
cdr3_aa: CATSDQDRGNEQFF

j_call: TRBJ2-7
clone_size: .
v_call: TRBV4-1
d_call: .
cdr3_nt: TGTGCCAGCAGCTTCCATTCGGACGGCACCTACGAGCAGTACTTC
cdr3_aa: CASSFHSDGTYEQYF

j_call: TRBJ2-5
clone_size: many
v_call: TRBV7-8
d_call: TRBD2
cdr3_nt: TGTGCCAGCAGCCCCTTTGGGCTAGCGGGGGCCCAAGAGACCCAGTACTTC
cdr3_aa: CASSPFGLAGAQETQYF

j_call: TRBJ2-4
clone_size: .
v_call: TRBV12-3/TRBV12-4
d_call: .
cdr3_nt: TGTGCCAGCAGTTTCGTAACGTCTTTAGCCAAAAACATTCAGTACTTC
cdr3_aa: CASSFVTSLAKNIQYF

j_call: TRBJ2-1
clone_size: .
v_call: TRBV4-3
d_call: TRBD2
cdr3_nt: TGCGCCAGCAGCCAATTGGAGGGCGGGGGGACGATTTACAATGAGCAGTTCTTC
cdr3_aa: CASSQLEGGGTIYNEQFF

j_call: TRBJ2-7
clone_size: .
v_call: TRBV2
d_call: .
cdr3_nt: TGTGCCAGCAGAGGGGACTTCCTTCCCTACGAGCAGTACTTC
cdr3_aa: CASRGDFLPYEQYF

j_call: TRBJ1-2
clone_size: .
v_call: TRBV6-4
d_call: .
cdr3_nt: TGTGCCAGCAGTGACTCGGAAGGGACACCAGCCGGGGGCTACACCTTC
cdr3_aa: CASSDSEGTPAGGYTF

j_call: TRBJ1-1
clone_size: .
v_call: TRBV3-1
d_call: .
cdr3_nt: TGTGCCAGCAGCTCCCTTGTGGGGGACACTGAAGCTTTCTTT
cdr3_aa: CASSSLVGDTEAFF

j_call: TRBJ2-3
clone_size: .
v_call: TRBV27
d_call: .
cdr3_nt: TGTGCCAGCAGTTTATCGTCCGGGGGGCAGTATTTT
cdr3_aa: CASSLSSGGQYF

j_call: TRBJ1-2
clone_size: .
v_call: TRBV6-1
d_call: .
cdr3_nt: TGTGCCAGCAACGTCCCCTTCGACTACACCTTC
cdr3_aa: CASNVPFDYTF

j_call: TRBJ1-1
clone_size: once
v_call: TRBV20-1
d_call: .
cdr3_nt: TGCAGTGCTAGAGACTACTTTTCCATGAACACTGAAGCTTTCTTT
cdr3_aa: CSARDYFSMNTEAFF

j_call: TRBJ2-7
clone_size: few
v_call: TRBV4-1
d_call: .
cdr3_nt: TGCGCCAGCAGCCGTACCGGTGGACAGTACTACGAGCAGTACTTC
cdr3_aa: CASSRTGGQYYEQYF

j_call: TRBJ2-6
clone_size: .
v_call: TRBV25-1
d_call: .
cdr3_nt: TGTGCCAGCAGTGACATAGACGGACGCCAAAGCTCTGGGGCCAACGTCCTGACTTTC
cdr3_aa: CASSDIDGRQSSGANVLTF

j_call: TRBJ2-1
clone_size: .
v_call: TRBV27
d_call: .
cdr3_nt: TGTGCCAGCAGCGGACCGGGACCCAACTACAATGAGCAGTTCTTC
cdr3_aa: CASSGPGPNYNEQFF

j_call: TRBJ2-5
clone_size: .
v_call: TRBV10-3
d_call: TRBD1
cdr3_nt: TGTGCCATCAGTGAGTCGAAGGACAGGGCCCATGAGACCCAGTACTTC
cdr3_aa: CAISESKDRAHETQYF

j_call: TRBJ1-5
clone_size: many
v_call: TRBV7-2
d_call: .
cdr3_nt: TGTGCCAGCAGCTTAGCGGGCAGCTTCAGCAATCAGCCCCAGCATTTT
cdr3_aa: CASSLAGSFSNQPQHF

j_call: TRBJ1-1
clone_size: .
v_call: TRBV7-9
d_call: .
cdr3_nt: TGTGCCAGCGGTCCCAGCCCGGGCCTTGGGGACACTGAAGCTTTCTTT
cdr3_aa: CASGPSPGLGDTEAFF

j_call: TRBJ2-2
clone_size: .
v_call: TRBV9
d_call: .
cdr3_nt: TGTGCCAGCAGCCCCACCTACGGACGGGAGCTGTTTTTT
cdr3_aa: CASSPTYGRELFF

j_call: TRBJ1-4
clone_size: many
v_call: TRBV7-2
d_call: .
cdr3_nt: TGTGCCAGCAGCTTACGCTCGGCGAATGAAAAACTGTTTTTT
cdr3_aa: CASSLRSANEKLFF

j_call: TRBJ1-2
clone_size: .
v_call: TRBV6-6
d_call: .
cdr3_nt: TGTGCCAGCTTGTTGGCCTCTGGCTACACCTTC
cdr3_aa: CASLLASGYTF

j_call: TRBJ1-2
clone_size: few
v_call: TRBV12-3/TRBV12-4
d_call: .
cdr3_nt: TGTGCCAGCAGCTCGGGGGCAAAAGAGAATCTGAACTATGGCTACACCTTC
cdr3_aa: CASSSGAKENLNYGYTF

j_call: TRBJ2-5
clone_size: many
v_call: TRBV7-2
d_call: .
cdr3_nt: TGTGCCAGCAGACCCAGGGGGGGGGAGACCCAGTACTTC
cdr3_aa: CASRPRGGETQYF

j_call: TRBJ2-3
clone_size: .
v_call: TRBV19
d_call: .
cdr3_nt: TGTGCCAGTAGTCCCGAGGGGCCAAGTACAGATACGCAGTATTTT
cdr3_aa: CASSPEGPSTDTQYF

j_call: TRBJ2-3
clone_size: many
v_call: TRBV7-9
d_call: .
cdr3_nt: TGTGCCAGCAGCCAAACTAGTATCACAGATACGCAGTATTTT
cdr3_aa: CASSQTSITDTQYF

j_call: TRBJ1-2
clone_size: few
v_call: TRBV6-6
d_call: .
cdr3_nt: TGTGCCAGCAGTTATGGGGAGGGATGGGGTGGCTACACCTTC
cdr3_aa: CASSYGEGWGGYTF